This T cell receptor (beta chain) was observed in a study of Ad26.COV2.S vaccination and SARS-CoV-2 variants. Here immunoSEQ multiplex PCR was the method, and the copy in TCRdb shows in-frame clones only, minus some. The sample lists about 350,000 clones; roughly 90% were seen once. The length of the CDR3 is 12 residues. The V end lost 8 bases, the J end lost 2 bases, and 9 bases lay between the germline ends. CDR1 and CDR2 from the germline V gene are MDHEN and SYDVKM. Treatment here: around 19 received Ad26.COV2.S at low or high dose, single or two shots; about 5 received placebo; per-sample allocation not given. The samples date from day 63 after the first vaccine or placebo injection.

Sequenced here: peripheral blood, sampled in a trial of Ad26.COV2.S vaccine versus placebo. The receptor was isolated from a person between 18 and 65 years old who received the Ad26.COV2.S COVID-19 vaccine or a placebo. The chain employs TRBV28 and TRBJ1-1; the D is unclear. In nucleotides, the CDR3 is TGTGCCAGCTGGCAGAGAAACACTGAAGCTTTCTTT. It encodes CASWQRNTEAFF. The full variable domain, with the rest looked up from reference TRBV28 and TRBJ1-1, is DVKVTQSSRYLVKRTGEKVFLECVQDMDHENMFWYRQDPGLGLRLIYFSYDVKMKEKGDIPEGYSVSREKKERFSLILESASTNQTSMYLCASWQRNTEAFFGQGTRLTVV.